This T cell receptor beta chain is from a study of cytomegalovirus exposure and HLA in healthy donors. Study-wide results and limits: Cytomegalovirus-associated TCR beta chains were listed, numbering 164.

Looked up from germline, CDR1 is SSHAT and CDR2 is FNYEAQ (reference sequence). With V trimmed by 5 bases and J by 0 bases, 5 bases remained unmatched. The CDR3 sequence is 15 residues long. Concerning this clone itself: Its antigen remains unknown.

The PCR had 60 Vbeta and 13 Jbeta primers. Sequencing was performed with immunoSEQ multiplex PCR; in TCRdb, only in-frame clones are kept and a portion is missing. The repertoire includes approximately 170,000 clones, roughly 79% of them detected once, and roughly 1.5% sits in the top ten. The sample taken for sequencing was PBMCs. The rearrangement joins TRBV7-7 to TRBJ2-7, with TRBD1 matching over 9 bases. The sequence came from a man aged 40-49 years in good health and CMV-seronegative. The CDR3 nucleotides are TGTGCCAGCAGCAGAGGGACAGGGAGCTCCTACGAGCAGTACTTC. Amino acids: CASSRGTGSSYEQYF.